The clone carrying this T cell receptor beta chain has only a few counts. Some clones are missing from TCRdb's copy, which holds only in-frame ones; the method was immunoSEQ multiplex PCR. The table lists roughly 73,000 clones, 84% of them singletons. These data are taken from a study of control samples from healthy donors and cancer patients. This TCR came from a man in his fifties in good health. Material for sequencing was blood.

The CDR3 protein is CASSPTGRAYEQYF. The CDR3 coding sequence is TGTGCCAGCAGCCCCACCGGCCGGGCCTACGAGCAGTACTTC. V usage is TRBV5-4 and J usage is TRBJ2-7; unclear D gene. Germline V gene sequence: CDR1 SGHNT, CDR2 YYREEE (reference sequence). Trimming left V 4 bases short and J 2 bases short, with 13 bases between. The CDR3 covers 14 residues.